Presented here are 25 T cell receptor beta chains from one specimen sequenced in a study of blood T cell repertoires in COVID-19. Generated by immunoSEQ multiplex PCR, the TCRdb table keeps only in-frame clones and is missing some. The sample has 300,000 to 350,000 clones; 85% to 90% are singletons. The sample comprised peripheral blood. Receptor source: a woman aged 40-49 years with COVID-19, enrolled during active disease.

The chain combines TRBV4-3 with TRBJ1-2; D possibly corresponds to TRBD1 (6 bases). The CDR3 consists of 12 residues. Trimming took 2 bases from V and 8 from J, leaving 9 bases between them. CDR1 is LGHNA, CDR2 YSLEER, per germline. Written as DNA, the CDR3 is TGCGCCAGCAGCCAATACAGGGTCGGCTACACCTTC. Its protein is CASSQYRVGYTF.

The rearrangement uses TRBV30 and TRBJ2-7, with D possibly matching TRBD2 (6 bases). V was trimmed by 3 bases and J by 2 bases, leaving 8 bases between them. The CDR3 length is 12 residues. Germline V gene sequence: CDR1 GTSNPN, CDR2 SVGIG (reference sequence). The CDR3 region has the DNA TGTGCCTGGAGCTGGACTACCTACGAGCAGTACTTC. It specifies CAWSWTTYEQYF. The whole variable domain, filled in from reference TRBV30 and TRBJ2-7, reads SQTIHQWPATLVQPVGSPLSLECTVEGTSNPNLYWYRQAAGRGLQLLFYSVGIGQISSEVPQNLSASRPQDRQFILSSKKLLLSDSGFYLCAWSWTTYEQYFGPGTRLTVT.

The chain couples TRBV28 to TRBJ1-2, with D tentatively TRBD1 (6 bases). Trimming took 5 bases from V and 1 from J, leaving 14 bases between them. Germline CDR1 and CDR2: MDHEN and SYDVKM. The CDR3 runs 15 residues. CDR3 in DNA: TGTGCCAGCAGTCTACAGGGATGGGATAACTATGGCTACACCTTC. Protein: CASSLQGWDNYGYTF.

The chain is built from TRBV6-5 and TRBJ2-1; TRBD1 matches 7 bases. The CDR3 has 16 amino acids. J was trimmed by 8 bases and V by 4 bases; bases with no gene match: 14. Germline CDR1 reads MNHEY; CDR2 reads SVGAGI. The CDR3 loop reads CASSSSRQGPRDEQFF. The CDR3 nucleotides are TGTGCCAGCAGTTCAAGCCGACAGGGTCCAAGGGATGAGCAGTTCTTC.

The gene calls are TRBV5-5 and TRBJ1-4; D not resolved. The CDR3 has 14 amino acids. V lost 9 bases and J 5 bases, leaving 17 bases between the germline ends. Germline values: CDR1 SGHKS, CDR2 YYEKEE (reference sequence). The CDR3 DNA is TGTGCCACGCACTCGGTTGGCGGGAATGAAAAACTGTTTTTT. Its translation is CATHSVGGNEKLFF.

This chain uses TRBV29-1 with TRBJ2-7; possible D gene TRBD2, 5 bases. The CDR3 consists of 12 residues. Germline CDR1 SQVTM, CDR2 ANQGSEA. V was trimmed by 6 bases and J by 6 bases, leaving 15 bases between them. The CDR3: CSVAGYEGEQYF. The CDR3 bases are TGCAGCGTGGCAGGTTATGAGGGCGAGCAGTACTTC.

CDR3 DNA: TGTGCCAGCAGTCCCCTAACAGGGGAAGGGTCTGGCTACACCTTC. This sequence encodes CASSPLTGEGSGYTF. The V and J genes are TRBV28 and TRBJ1-2; 7 nucleotides align to TRBD1. V was pared by 5 bases and J by 7 bases, with 13 bases of the junction left unmatched. The CDR3 covers 15 residues. Germline-derived CDR1 and CDR2 are MDHEN and SYDVKM.

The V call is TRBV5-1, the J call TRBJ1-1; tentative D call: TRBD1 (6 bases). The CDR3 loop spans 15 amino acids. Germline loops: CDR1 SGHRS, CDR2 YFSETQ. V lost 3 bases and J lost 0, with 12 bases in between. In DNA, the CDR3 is TGCGCCAGCAGCTCGGACAGCCCTTTGAACACTGAAGCTTTCTTT. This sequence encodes CASSSDSPLNTEAFF.

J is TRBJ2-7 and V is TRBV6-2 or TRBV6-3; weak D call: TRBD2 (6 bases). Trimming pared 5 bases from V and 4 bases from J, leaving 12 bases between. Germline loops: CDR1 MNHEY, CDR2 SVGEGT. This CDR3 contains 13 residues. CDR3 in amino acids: CASSLTRSYEQYF. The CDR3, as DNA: TGTGCCAGCAGTCTGACTAGGTCATACGAGCAGTACTTC.

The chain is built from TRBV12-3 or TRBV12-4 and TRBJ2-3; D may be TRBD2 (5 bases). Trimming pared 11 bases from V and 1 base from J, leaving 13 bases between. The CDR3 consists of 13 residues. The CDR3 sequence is CAQQRSGTDTQYF. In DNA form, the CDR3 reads TGTGCCCAGCAGCGTAGCGGCACAGATACGCAGTATTTT.

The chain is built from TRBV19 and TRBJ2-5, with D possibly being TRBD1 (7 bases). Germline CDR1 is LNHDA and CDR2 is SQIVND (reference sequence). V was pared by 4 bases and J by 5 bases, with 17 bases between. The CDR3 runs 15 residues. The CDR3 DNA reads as TGTGCCAGTAGTAGACGACAGGGTGGGAGGGAGACCCAGTACTTC. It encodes CASSRRQGGRETQYF. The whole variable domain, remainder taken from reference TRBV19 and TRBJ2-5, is DGGITQSPKYLFRKEGQNVTLSCEQNLNHDAMYWYRQDPGQGLRLIYYSQIVNDFQKGDIAEGYSVSREKKESFPLTVTSAQKNPTAFYLCASSRRQGGRETQYFGPGTRLLVL.

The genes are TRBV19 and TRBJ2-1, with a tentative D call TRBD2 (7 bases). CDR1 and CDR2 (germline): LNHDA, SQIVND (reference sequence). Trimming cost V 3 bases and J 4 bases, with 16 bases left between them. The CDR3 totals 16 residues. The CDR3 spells CASSIRGSGRYNEQFF. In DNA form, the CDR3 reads TGTGCCAGTAGTATCAGGGGTAGCGGGCGATACAATGAGCAGTTCTTC. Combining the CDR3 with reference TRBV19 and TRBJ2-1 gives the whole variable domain DGGITQSPKYLFRKEGQNVTLSCEQNLNHDAMYWYRQDPGQGLRLIYYSQIVNDFQKGDIAEGYSVSREKKESFPLTVTSAQKNPTAFYLCASSIRGSGRYNEQFFGPGTRLTVL.

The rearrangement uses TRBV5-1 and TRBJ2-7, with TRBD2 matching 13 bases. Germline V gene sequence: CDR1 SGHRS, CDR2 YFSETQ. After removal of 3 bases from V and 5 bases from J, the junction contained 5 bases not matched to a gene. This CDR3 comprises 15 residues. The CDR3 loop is CASSSRTSGSDEQYF. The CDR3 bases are TGCGCCAGCAGCTCTAGGACTAGCGGGAGTGACGAGCAGTACTTC.

CDR3 DNA sequence: TGTGCCAGCAGCTCCCATTCAGACGGGGAGCTGTTTTTT. This gives the protein CASSSHSDGELFF. This chain connects TRBV7-3 to TRBJ2-2, with D uncertain. Germline assignment: CDR1 SGHTA and CDR2 FQGTGA. V was trimmed by 4 bases and J by 7 bases, leaving 10 bases between them. The CDR3 covers 13 residues.

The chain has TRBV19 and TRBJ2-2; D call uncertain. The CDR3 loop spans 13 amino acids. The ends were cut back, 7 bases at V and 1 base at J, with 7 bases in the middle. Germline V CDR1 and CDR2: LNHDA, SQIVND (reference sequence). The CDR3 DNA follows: TGTGCCAGTACGGAGCGGAACACCGGGGAGCTGTTTTTT. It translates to CASTERNTGELFF.

This CDR3 is CASRGTGVYNSPLHF. The CDR3 DNA reads as TGTGCCAGCAGAGGGACAGGCGTATATAATTCACCCCTCCACTTT. The chain joins TRBV2 to TRBJ1-6; 8 bases are a match to TRBD1. With V trimmed by 6 bases and J by 4 bases, 5 bases remained unmatched. The CDR3 has 15 amino acids. In germline, CDR1 is SNHLY, CDR2 FYNNEI.

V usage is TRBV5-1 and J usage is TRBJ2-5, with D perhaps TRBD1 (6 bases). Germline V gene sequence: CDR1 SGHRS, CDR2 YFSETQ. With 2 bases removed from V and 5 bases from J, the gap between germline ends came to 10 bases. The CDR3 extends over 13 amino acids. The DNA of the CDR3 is TGCGCCAGCAGCTTACAGGGTAGGGAGACCCAGTACTTC. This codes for CASSLQGRETQYF.

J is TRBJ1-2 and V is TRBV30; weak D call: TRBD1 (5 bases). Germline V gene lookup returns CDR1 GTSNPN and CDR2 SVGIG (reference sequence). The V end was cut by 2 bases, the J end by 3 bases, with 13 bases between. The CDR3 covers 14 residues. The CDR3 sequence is CAWSKNPGDYGYTF. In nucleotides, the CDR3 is TGTGCCTGGAGTAAAAACCCGGGGGACTATGGCTACACCTTC.

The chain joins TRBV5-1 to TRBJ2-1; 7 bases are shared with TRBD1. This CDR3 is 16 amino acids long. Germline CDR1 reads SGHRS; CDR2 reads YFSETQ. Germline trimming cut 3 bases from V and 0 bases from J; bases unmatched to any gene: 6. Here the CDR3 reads CASSWKGANSYNEQFF. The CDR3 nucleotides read TGCGCCAGCAGCTGGAAGGGGGCTAACTCCTACAATGAGCAGTTCTTC. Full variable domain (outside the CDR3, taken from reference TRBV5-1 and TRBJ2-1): KAGVTQTPRYLIKTRGQQVTLSCSPISGHRSVSWYQQTPGQGLQFLFEYFSETQRNKGNFPGRFSGRQFSNSRSEMNVSTLELGDSALYLCASSWKGANSYNEQFFGPGTRLTVL.

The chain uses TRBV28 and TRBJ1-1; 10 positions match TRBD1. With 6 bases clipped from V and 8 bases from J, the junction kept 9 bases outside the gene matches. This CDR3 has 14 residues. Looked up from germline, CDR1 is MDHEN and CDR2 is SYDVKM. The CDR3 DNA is TGTGCCAGCAGCCCGACAGGGGGCCCCCTCGAAGCTTTCTTT. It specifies CASSPTGGPLEAFF.

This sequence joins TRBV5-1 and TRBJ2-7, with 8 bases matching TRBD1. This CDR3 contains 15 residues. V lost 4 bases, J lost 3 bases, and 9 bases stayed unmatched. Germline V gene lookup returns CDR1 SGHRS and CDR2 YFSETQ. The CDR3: CASSATTGVVYEQYF. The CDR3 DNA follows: TGCGCCAGCAGCGCAACGACAGGGGTAGTCTACGAGCAGTACTTC.

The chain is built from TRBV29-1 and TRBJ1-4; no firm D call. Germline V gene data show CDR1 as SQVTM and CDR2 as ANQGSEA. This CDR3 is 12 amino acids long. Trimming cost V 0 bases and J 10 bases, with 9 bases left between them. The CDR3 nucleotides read TGCAGCGTTGAAGATCCGGGTGTAAAACTGTTTTTT. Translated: CSVEDPGVKLFF. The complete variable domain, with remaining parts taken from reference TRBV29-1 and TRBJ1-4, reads SAVISQKPSRDICQRGTSLTIQCQVDSQVTMMFWYRQQPGQSLTLIATANQGSEATYESGFVIDKFPISRPNLTFSTLTVSNMSPEDSSIYLCSVEDPGVKLFFGSGTQLSVL.

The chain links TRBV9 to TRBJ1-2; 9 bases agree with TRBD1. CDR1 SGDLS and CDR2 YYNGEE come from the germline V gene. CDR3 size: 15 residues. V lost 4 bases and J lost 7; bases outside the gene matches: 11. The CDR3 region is CASSKSGQGFVGYTF. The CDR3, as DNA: TGTGCCAGCAGCAAAAGTGGACAGGGGTTTGTTGGCTACACCTTC.

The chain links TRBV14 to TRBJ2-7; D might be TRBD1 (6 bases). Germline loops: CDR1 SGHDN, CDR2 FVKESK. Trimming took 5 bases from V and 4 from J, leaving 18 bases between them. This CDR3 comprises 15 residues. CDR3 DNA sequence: TGTGCCAGCAGCTCAAGACGACAGGAGCCGTACGAGCAGTACTTC. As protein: CASSSRRQEPYEQYF.

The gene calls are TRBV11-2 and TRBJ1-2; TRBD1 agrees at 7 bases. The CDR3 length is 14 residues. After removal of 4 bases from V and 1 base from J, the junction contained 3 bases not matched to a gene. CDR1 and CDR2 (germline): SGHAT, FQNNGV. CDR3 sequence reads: CASSSWDSNYGYTF. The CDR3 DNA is TGTGCCAGCAGCTCCTGGGACAGTAACTATGGCTACACCTTC.